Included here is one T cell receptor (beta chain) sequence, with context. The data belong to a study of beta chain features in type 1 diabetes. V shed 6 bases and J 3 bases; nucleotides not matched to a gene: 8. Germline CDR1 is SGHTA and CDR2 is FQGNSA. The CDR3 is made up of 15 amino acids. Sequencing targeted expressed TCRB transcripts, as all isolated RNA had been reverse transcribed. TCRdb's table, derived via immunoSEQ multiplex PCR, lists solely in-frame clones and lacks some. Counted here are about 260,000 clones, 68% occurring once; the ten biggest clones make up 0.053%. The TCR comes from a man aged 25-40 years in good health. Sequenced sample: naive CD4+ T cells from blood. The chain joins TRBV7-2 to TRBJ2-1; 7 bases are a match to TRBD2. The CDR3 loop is CASRRLAGDYNEQFF. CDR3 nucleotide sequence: TGTGCCAGCAGACGCCTGGCGGGGGACTACAATGAGCAGTTCTTC. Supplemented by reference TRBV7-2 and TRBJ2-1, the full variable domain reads GAGVSQSPSNKVTEKGKDVELRCDPISGHTALYWYRQSLGQGLEFLIYFQGNSAPDKSGLPSDRFSAERTGGSVSTLTIQRTQQEDSAVYLCASRRLAGDYNEQFFGPGTRLTVL.